A single T cell receptor (beta chain) is shown here with its context. The antigen remains unidentified. These data come from a study of cytomegalovirus exposure and HLA in healthy donors. Study context: There were 117 million unique TCR beta sequences, drawn from some 180 million T cells, in an earlier analysis. Within the Caucasian-associated ancestry cluster were roughly 81% of the roughly 400 genotyped donors. Notes on the study in general: In vitro experiments confirmed that a few CMV-associated chains were specific for CMV antigens. Links to common viral pathogens appeared, in a later analysis, for several of the most significant clusters.

The CDR3 has 11 residues. The V end lost 2 bases, the J end lost 6 bases, and 5 bases lay between the germline ends. Looked up from germline, CDR1 is MDHEN and CDR2 is SYDVKM. PCR involved 60 Vbeta and 13 Jbeta primers. Sequencing was performed with immunoSEQ multiplex PCR; in TCRdb, only in-frame clones are kept and a portion is missing. The table lists 95,000 to 150,000 clones. The rearrangement uses TRBV28 and TRBJ2-7; TRBD1 is a possible D gene (5 bases). The specimen was PBMCs. This TCR derives from a young man in good health and CMV-seronegative. The CDR3 spells CASSLQGEQYF. Here the CDR3 DNA reads TGTGCCAGCAGTTTACAGGGCGAGCAGTACTTC.